The 32 T cell receptor beta chains in this list originate from one sample, sequenced in a study of regulatory T cells in long-lasting Graves disease. Described time point: newly diagnosed GD, antithyroid drugs for less than 3 months. Extracted RNA from PBMCs served as the source of the TCR library. Arm-PCR of CDR3 regions and iRepertoire HTBI primers were the basis on which TCR beta libraries were built. TCRdb reanalysed the multiplex PCR reads using MiXCR and keeps one entry per CDR3 protein. Of about 620,000 distinct CDR3 sequences in the sample, roughly 15% were seen once. These data were also reused for a study on T cells in Graves' hyperthyroidism and ophthalmopathy.

This specimen consisted of peripheral blood mononuclear cells (PBMCs), obtained at new diagnosis, from a patient treated with antithyroid drugs. Receptor source: a young woman with Graves disease.

This clonotype has only a few counts. A much larger clone lies a single base off, so this may be a read error. The chain couples TRBV2 to TRBJ1-2; D is unclear. Germline values: CDR1 SNHLY, CDR2 FYNNEI. There are 11 residues in the CDR3. V lost 3 bases and J 8 bases, leaving 7 bases between the germline ends. The DNA for the CDR3 is TGTGCCAGCAGTGAGAAAGGGGGCTACACCTTC. Translating gives CASSEKGGYTF.

This clonotype was observed a handful of times. The J gene is TRBJ2-1, the V gene TRBV20-1; D is tentatively TRBD1 or TRBD2 (6 bases each). CDR1 is DFQATT and CDR2 is SNEGSKA in the germline V gene (reference sequence). CDR3 length: 15 residues. The germline V and J ends were trimmed by 3 bases and 10 bases, with 22 bases remaining between them. CDR3 in DNA: TGCAGTGCTAGTGGATTAGGGGGGCCCCCTTGGGAGCAGTTCTTC. Its protein is CSASGLGGPPWEQFF.

This clonotype has at least ten counts. The V and J genes are TRBV27 and TRBJ2-7; 9 nucleotides align to TRBD2. Germline assignment: CDR1 MNHEY and CDR2 SMNVEV (reference sequence). V lost 8 bases to trimming and J lost 1 base; unmatched junction nucleotides: 9. The CDR3 extends over 15 amino acids. The CDR3 sequence is CASWTYSGRSYEQYF. The DNA of the CDR3 is TGTGCCAGCTGGACATATAGCGGGAGATCCTACGAGCAGTACTTC.

This clonotype has a count of ten or more. The V call is TRBV2, the J call TRBJ2-7; D unclear. This CDR3 is built from 15 residues. Trimming shortened V by 7 bases and J by 2 bases, and 18 bases separated the two germline ends. The germline CDR1 and CDR2 sequences are SNHLY and FYNNEI. Here the CDR3 reads CASTPSRDGPYEQYF. In DNA, the CDR3 is TGTGCCAGCACTCCTTCCCGCGACGGACCCTACGAGCAGTACTTC.

This clonotype came up many times. CDR3 sequence reads: CAIEALEGRNNEQFF. The CDR3 DNA reads as TGTGCCATAGAAGCCCTTGAGGGGAGAAACAATGAGCAGTTCTTC. The chain carries TRBV7-9 and TRBJ2-1; D could derive from TRBD1 or TRBD2 (5 bases each). The V and J ends lost 10 bases and 5 bases respectively, with 21 bases between them. CDR1 SEHNR and CDR2 FQNEAQ come from the germline V gene (reference sequence). The CDR3 extends over 15 amino acids.

The chain recombines TRBV5-1 with TRBJ1-2, with TRBD1 identical over 8 bases. Germline CDR1 reads SGHRS; CDR2 reads YFSETQ. The CDR3 is 17 residues long. V shed 5 bases and J 4 bases; nucleotides not matched to a gene: 16. CDR3 sequence (DNA): TGCGCCAGCAGACTCGATCCCGGGACAGGCTTGCCCTATGGCTACACCTTC. Its protein is CASRLDPGTGLPYGYTF.

This clonotype was counted only a few times. This sequence joins TRBV7-9 and TRBJ2-3; 7 nucleotides line up with TRBD2. The CDR3 runs 14 residues. V was clipped by 2 bases and J by 5 bases; unmatched bases: 4. CDR1 and CDR2 from the germline V gene are SEHNR and FQNEAQ (reference sequence). The CDR3 bases are TGTGCCAGCAGCTTAACGGGGGAGGGAGATACGCAGTATTTT. Protein: CASSLTGEGDTQYF.

V is TRBV5-6 and J is TRBJ2-1; a possible D gene is TRBD2 (5 bases). Trimming left V 2 bases short and J 2 bases short, with 11 bases between. CDR3 length equals 15 residues. From germline, CDR1 is SGHDT and CDR2 YYEEEE. CDR3 sequence: CASSFQAEAYNEQFF. CDR3 DNA sequence: TGTGCCAGCAGCTTTCAAGCGGAGGCCTACAATGAGCAGTTCTTC.

This clonotype was counted only a few times. V gene TRBV29-1 combines with J gene TRBJ2-2, with D possibly called TRBD1 or TRBD2 (6 bases each). V gave up 4 bases and J gave up 5 bases, with 8 bases separating them. Germline V gene data show CDR1 as SQVTM and CDR2 as ANQGSEA. The CDR3 length is 12 residues. The CDR3 spells CSVGGGTGELFF. The CDR3 DNA reads TGCAGCGTTGGAGGGGGGACCGGGGAGCTGTTTTTT.

Ten or more counts support this clonotype. J is TRBJ2-7 and V is TRBV20-1; possible D gene TRBD2, 6 bases. The CDR3 covers 10 residues. Germline loops: CDR1 DFQATT, CDR2 SNEGSKA (reference sequence). The CDR3, as DNA: TGCAGGACTAGCTCCTACGAGCAGTACTTC. This codes for CRTSSYEQYF.

V is TRBV20-1 and J is TRBJ2-4; 8 nucleotides match TRBD1. CDR3 length: 16 residues. The ends lost 5 bases at V and 1 base at J; junction bases unmatched: 10. The germline V gene has CDR1 DFQATT and CDR2 SNEGSKA (reference sequence). DNA of the CDR3: TGCAGTGCTGGTAGACAGGGGTTGGGCGCCAAAAACATTCAGTACTTC. It translates to CSAGRQGLGAKNIQYF.

This clonotype was counted between two and nine times. The V gene is TRBV19, the J gene TRBJ2-7, with 8 nucleotides matching TRBD2. Germline lookup yields CDR1 LNHDA and CDR2 SQIVND (reference sequence). The CDR3 contains 15 residues. V lost 7 bases and J lost 4; bases outside the gene matches: 12. The CDR3 DNA reads TGTGCCAGTACCTCATACGTAGCGGGGACATACGAGCAGTACTTC. It translates to CASTSYVAGTYEQYF.

The chain uses TRBV2 and TRBJ2-5; the D is unclear. Trimming removed 11 bases from V and 5 bases from J, with 9 bases in between. CDR1 and CDR2 from the germline V gene are SNHLY and FYNNEI. The CDR3 loop spans 10 amino acids. This CDR3 is CAAAKETQYF. CDR3 nucleotides: TGTGCCGCAGCGAAGGAGACCCAGTACTTC.

The chain joins TRBV6-1 to TRBJ1-6, with D hard to call. Per the germline V gene, CDR1 is MNHNS and CDR2 is SASEGT. V lost 8 bases and J lost 2, with 13 bases in between. This CDR3 is built from 15 residues. CDR3 bases: TGTGCCAGCGGTCGTTCGTCCCCCTATAATTCACCCCTCCACTTT. Protein product: CASGRSSPYNSPLHF.

This clonotype showed up just once. The germline gene is not matched at one end of the junction; a read error may be the cause. This chain links TRBV27 with TRBJ1-4; TRBD1 matches at 10 bases. This CDR3 is built from 14 residues. CDR1 and CDR2 from the germline V gene are MNHEY and SMNVEV (reference sequence). The CDR3 reads CAGSRPGQGEKLFF. In nucleotides, the CDR3 is TGTGCCGGCAGCCGACCGGGACAGGGGGAAAAACTGTTTTTT.

This clonotype was counted only a few times. The rearrangement links TRBV14 to TRBJ1-2; D is unclear. Trimming took off 0 bases at V and 8 bases at J, with 16 bases between the two ends. Germline V gene sequence: CDR1 SGHDN, CDR2 FVKESK. The CDR3 is 15 amino acids. Here the CDR3 DNA reads TGTGCCAGCAGCCAAGAAATAGGACCCCGACTCGGCTACACCTTC. Its translation: CASSQEIGPRLGYTF.

This clonotype occurred many times. One end of the junction fails to match germline, which may point to a read error. The rearrangement joins TRBV2 to TRBJ1-3; D gene unclear. Germline values: CDR1 SNHLY, CDR2 FYNNEI. The CDR3 extends over 16 amino acids. CDR3 in amino acids: CASIEGRTVSGNTIYF. The CDR3 region has the DNA TGTGCCAGCATTGAAGGGAGGACGGTCTCTGGAAACACCATATATTTT.

This clonotype was recorded many times. The rearrangement joins TRBV28 to TRBJ1-1; D call uncertain. The V gene's germline CDR1 is MDHEN and CDR2 SYDVKM. This CDR3 is built from 12 residues. Trimming removed 7 bases at V and 0 bases at J, with 6 bases between. The CDR3 bases are TGTGCCAGCACCGGCATGAACACTGAAGCTTTCTTT. Translated: CASTGMNTEAFF.

This clonotype was counted many times. The chain joins TRBV12-3 or TRBV12-4 to TRBJ2-5; 12 bases are a match to TRBD2. The end of the DNA is better explained by TRBJ2-1, so the J call may be wrong. The CDR3 is made up of 16 amino acids. DNA of the CDR3: TGTGCCAGCAGTGGAGCGGGCCGGACTAGCGGGAAAGAGCAGTTCTTC. It encodes CASSGAGRTSGKEQFF.

This clonotype came up a few times. This chain connects TRBV20-1 to TRBJ2-1; D is uncertain. The CDR3 spans 11 residues. Trimming took off 8 bases at V and 7 bases at J, with 12 bases between the two ends. CDR1 is DFQATT and CDR2 is SNEGSKA in the germline V gene (reference sequence). CDR3 sequence: CSTEPMNEQFF. CDR3 nucleotides: TGCAGTACTGAACCGATGAATGAGCAGTTCTTC.

There are many counts of this clonotype. The gene calls are TRBV2 and TRBJ2-7, with TRBD1 matching over 10 bases. CDR1 is SNHLY, CDR2 FYNNEI, per germline. The CDR3 length is 15 residues. The trim removed 5 bases at V and 2 bases at J, leaving 6 bases unmatched. CDR3 loop: CASSSGQGYPYEQYF. The CDR3 bases are TGTGCCAGCAGTTCGGGACAGGGGTACCCCTACGAGCAGTACTTC.

The gene calls are TRBV18 and TRBJ2-5; no clear D gene. The ends were cut back, 6 bases at V and 5 bases at J, with 22 bases in the middle. Germline assignment: CDR1 KGHSH and CDR2 LQKENI. The CDR3 is made up of 16 amino acids. The CDR3, as DNA: TGTGCCAGCTCCTTCTCGGCAGCCAATGGGCTCGAGACCCAGTACTTC. Protein product: CASSFSAANGLETQYF.

As to this clonotype: Being one base from a much bigger clone, this may be a read error. This chain uses TRBV2 with TRBJ1-5; D gene ambiguous. CDR1 SNHLY and CDR2 FYNNEI come from the germline V gene. There are 12 residues in the CDR3. The CDR3 DNA reads as TGTGCCGGCAGCCAGAGCAATCAGCCCCAGCATTTT. Translation: CAGSQSNQPQHF.

This clonotype was seen only a few times. V gene TRBV28 combines with J gene TRBJ2-7, with 9 bases aligning to TRBD1. This CDR3 region has 15 residues. V lost 5 bases to trimming and J lost 7 bases; unmatched junction nucleotides: 12. The germline gives CDR1 MDHEN, CDR2 SYDVKM. As DNA, the CDR3 is TGTGCCAGCAGTCCCCCGCCCCCGGGACAGGGTGAGCAGTACTTC. Its protein is CASSPPPPGQGEQYF.

This chain uses TRBV12-3 or TRBV12-4 with TRBJ2-3, with D uncertain. Trimming removed 0 bases at V and 4 bases at J, with 8 bases between. The CDR3 is 14 amino acids. The CDR3 coding sequence is TGTGCCAGCAGTTTAGCGGCGACGGCAGATACGCAGTATTTT. Translated: CASSLAATADTQYF.

The chain has TRBV14 and TRBJ1-2; D remains ambiguous. Trimming pared 0 bases from V and 6 bases from J, leaving 8 bases between. Germline-derived CDR1 and CDR2 are SGHDN and FVKESK. The CDR3 runs to 13 residues. The CDR3 spells CASSQERFHGYTF. The CDR3 region has the DNA TGTGCCAGCAGCCAAGAAAGGTTTCATGGCTACACCTTC.

The rearrangement links TRBV6-4 to TRBJ2-1; D might be TRBD2 (6 bases). Germline V gene lookup returns CDR1 MRHNA and CDR2 SNTAGT. CDR3 size: 13 residues. V lost 3 bases and J 7 bases, leaving 10 bases between the germline ends. The CDR3 sequence is CASSDEEGNEQFF. CDR3 nucleotides: TGTGCCAGCAGTGATGAGGAGGGTAATGAGCAGTTCTTC.

This clonotype was counted many times. The J gene is TRBJ2-5, the V gene TRBV12-3 or TRBV12-4; maybe TRBD1 (6 bases). V shed 1 base and J shed 7 bases, with 19 bases lying between them. There are 16 residues in the CDR3. The CDR3 coding sequence is TGTGCCAGCAGTTTAGAAAGACAGGCTTTGGTCAGGACCCAGTACTTC. Its protein is CASSLERQALVRTQYF.

A note on this clonotype: This may be a read error: a much more frequent sequence differs by one nucleotide. The J gene is TRBJ2-7, the V gene TRBV28; maybe TRBD2 (6 bases). The V and J ends lost 6 bases and 2 bases respectively, with 20 bases between them. Germline values: CDR1 MDHEN, CDR2 SYDVKM. The CDR3 length is 16 residues. The CDR3 coding sequence is TGTGCCAGCAGCACACTCCCCGGGACTTCTGCCTACGAGCAGTACTTC. As protein: CASSTLPGTSAYEQYF.

A note on this clonotype: A clone one base away is much larger, so this may be a read error. The chain has TRBV15 and TRBJ2-5, with 12 bases lining up with TRBD2. In germline, CDR1 is LNHNV, CDR2 YYDKDF (reference sequence). Trimming at V came to 6 bases and at J to 5 bases, leaving 13 bases not matched to a gene. The CDR3 sequence is 17 residues long. The CDR3, as DNA: TGTGCCACCAGAGACCCCGGACTAGCGGGAAGTTTGGAGACCCAGTACTTC. Its protein product is CATRDPGLAGSLETQYF.

This clonotype was counted between two and nine times. A much larger clonotype is one base distant, so this may be a read error. The chain joins TRBV2 to TRBJ2-7; D possibly corresponds to TRBD2 (6 bases). Germline V gene data show CDR1 as SNHLY and CDR2 as FYNNEI. CDR3 length: 14 residues. The CDR3 DNA reads TGTGCCAGCAGTGACGGACTAAGCTCCTACGAGCGGTACTTC. Translation: CASSDGLSSYERYF.

In the case of this clonotype: This sequence may be a read error, since a much larger clone differs from it by one base. The chain has TRBV15 and TRBJ2-5; the D is unclear. In germline, CDR1 is LNHNV, CDR2 YYDKDF (reference sequence). The CDR3 length is 13 residues. Here the CDR3 reads CATNRDFGETQYF. DNA of the CDR3: TGTGCCACCAACAGAGATTTTGGAGAGACCCAGTACTTC.